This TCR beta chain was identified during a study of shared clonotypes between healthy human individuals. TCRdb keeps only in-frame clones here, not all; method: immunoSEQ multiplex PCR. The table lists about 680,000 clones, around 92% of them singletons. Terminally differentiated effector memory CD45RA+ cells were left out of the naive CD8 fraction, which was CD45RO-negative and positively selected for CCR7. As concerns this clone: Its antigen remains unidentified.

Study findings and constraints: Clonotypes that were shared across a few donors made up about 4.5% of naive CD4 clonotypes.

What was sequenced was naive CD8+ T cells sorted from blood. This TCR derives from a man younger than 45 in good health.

CDR3 residues: CASSQSGQGYYNEQFF. As DNA, the CDR3 is TGTGCCAGCAGCCAATCAGGACAGGGGTATTACAATGAGCAGTTCTTC. The chain recombines TRBV16 with TRBJ2-1; the match to TRBD1 covers 9 bases. There are 16 residues in the CDR3. Germline values: CDR1 KGHSY, CDR2 FQNENV. The V segment lost 0 bases and the J segment 4 bases; nucleotides outside the gene matches: 4. Complete variable domain (other parts from reference TRBV16 and TRBJ2-1): GEEVAQTPKHLVRGEGQKAKLYCAPIKGHSYVFWYQQVLKNEFKFLISFQNENVFDETGMPKERFSAKCLPNSPCSLEIQATKLEDSAVYFCASSQSGQGYYNEQFFGPGTRLTVL.